The source of this T cell receptor beta chain is a study of shared clonotypes between healthy human individuals. Sequencing used immunoSEQ multiplex PCR; TCRdb keeps in-frame clones, though not all of them. This sample has some 1.1 million clones, with approximately 80% found just once. This clone was picked up a small number of times. This CDR3 region has 15 residues. V lost 5 bases and J lost 4; bases outside the gene matches: 7. The germline V gene encodes CDR1 MNHEY and CDR2 SMNVEV (reference sequence). This clonotype was sampled from a man aged 18-30 years in good health. Some clones in this sample may be carry-over from other donors' samples. The specimen sequenced was memory CD4+ T cells from PBMCs. Subset here: CD45RA-negative fraction. This chain joins TRBV27 and TRBJ1-4, with TRBD1 matching 7 bases. The CDR3: CASSRTQGRNEKLFF. The CDR3 bases are TGTGCCAGCAGTCGAACACAGGGGCGTAATGAAAAACTGTTTTTT.